This T cell receptor beta chain was found in a study of T cells in Graves' hyperthyroidism and ophthalmopathy. Whole-study findings and limits: Expanded thyroid clonotypes (above 0.001) were mostly also found in blood.

RNA transcripts provided the source from which TCR beta CDR3 regions were amplified. Initially, a first-round RT-PCR of the TCR CDR3 employed the HTBI primer set. One entry per CDR3 protein results from TCRdb running MiXCR on the multiplex PCR reads. The sample yields hundreds of thousands of distinct CDR3 sequences, roughly 15% seen once. The study based diagnoses on clinical symptoms, serum thyroxine and TRAb, thyroid ultrasound and orbital computed tomography. Isolation of PBMCs was performed on around 9.7 ml fresh peripheral blood. Germline values: CDR1 MNHEY, CDR2 SVGAGI. The CDR3 is 11 residues long. This clonotype was counted between two and nine times. No antigen is known for it. The junction departs from the called germline gene at one end, perhaps through a read error.

V is TRBV6-5 and J is TRBJ1-1; 8 positions agree with TRBD1. The clonotype was recovered from a woman between 40 and 50 years old with Graves' ophthalmopathy. The sample was blood. The CDR3 loop is CASSYQGASEF. The CDR3 nucleotides read TGTGCCAGCAGTTACCAGGGGGCGTCTGAATTT.